The rows below give T cell receptor beta chains drawn from one sample of a study of blood T cells in healthy people across ages. MiXCR was run by TCRdb on the 5' RACE reads, yielding one entry per CDR3 protein. The sample lists fewer than 950,000 distinct CDR3 sequences, roughly 40% occurring once. The sequenced sample consisted of blood. These receptors all stem from a man aged 18 to 35 in good health. The CDR3 runs from the conserved cysteine through the conserved F or W. The order of the fields is CDR3 protein, CDR3 DNA, D gene, V gene, clone size, J gene. D genes are given only for firm matches. Only some rows state a clone size, as once, few, many or a class for expanded clones.

CASSLAKAGNNSPLHF TGTGCCAGCAGCTTAGCGAAGGCTGGGAATAATTCACCCCTCCACTTT . TRBV7-9 . TRBJ1-6
CASTGGLNNEQFF TGCGCCAGCACGGGGGGACTCAACAATGAGCAGTTCTTC TRBD2 TRBV5-1 . TRBJ2-1
CASSRPSAGGIWGRYNEQFF TGTGCCAGCAGCCGACCCTCAGCGGGGGGGATTTGGGGGCGGTACAATGAGCAGTTCTTC TRBD2 TRBV11-1 . TRBJ2-1
CASSQEQGDLTGYTF TGTGCCAGCAGCCAAGAGCAGGGAGACCTTACCGGCTACACCTTC . TRBV3-1 . TRBJ1-2
CASSLGDYTQYF TGTGCCAGCAGTTTGGGGGATTATACGCAGTATTTT . TRBV12-3/TRBV12-4 . TRBJ2-3
CASSSGSANTGELFF TGTGCCAGCAGTTCGGGAAGCGCGAACACCGGGGAGCTGTTTTTT . TRBV28 . TRBJ2-2
CSARSLGRAKETQYF TGCAGTGCTAGGTCTCTAGGGAGGGCGAAAGAGACCCAGTACTTC TRBD2 TRBV20-1 few TRBJ2-5
CASSFDAGNEQYF TGCGCCAGCAGCTTTGACGCGGGTAATGAGCAGTACTTC . TRBV5-1 . TRBJ2-5
CASSITGTDQPQHF TGTGCCAGCAGTATCACAGGGACCGATCAGCCCCAGCATTTT . TRBV12-3/TRBV12-4 . TRBJ1-5
CASTKIRLGLERNTEAFF TGTGCCAGCACCAAGATAAGGCTAGGGTTAGAGAGGAACACTGAAGCTTTCTTT . TRBV7-8 . TRBJ1-1
CASSQEPGLPKAYEQYF TGTGCCAGCAGCCAAGAGCCAGGGCTACCTAAGGCCTACGAGCAGTACTTC . TRBV3-1 . TRBJ2-7
CASSPIPLVGTQYF TGCGCCAGCAGCCCCATCCCACTAGTTGGTACGCAGTATTTT . TRBV4-1 . TRBJ2-3
CSARETGAPSYGYTF TGCAGTGCTAGAGAAACAGGGGCCCCCTCCTATGGCTACACCTTC TRBD1 TRBV20-1 few TRBJ1-2
CSAPSGSRTDEQYF TGCAGTGCACCGTCCGGGTCCCGGACGGACGAGCAGTACTTC . TRBV20-1 . TRBJ2-7
CASSLSGRDEQFF TGTGCCAGCAGCTTATCCGGGAGGGATGAGCAGTTCTTC TRBD2 TRBV7-9 . TRBJ2-1
CASTYRGGSYNEQFF TGTGCCAGCACCTACAGGGGGGGGTCCTACAATGAGCAGTTCTTC . TRBV6-5 . TRBJ2-1
CASSLLGTEAFF TGTGCCAGCAGTTTGTTGGGGACTGAAGCTTTCTTT . TRBV27 many TRBJ1-1
CASSATLETQYF TGTGCCAGCAGCGCAACGTTAGAGACCCAGTACTTC . TRBV7-9 . TRBJ2-5
CASSLARHNEQFF TGTGCCAGCAGCTTAGCGAGGCACAATGAGCAGTTCTTC . TRBV7-2 many TRBJ2-1
CASSQGGSGGFDEQFF TGTGCCAGCAGCCAAGGCGGCAGCGGGGGGTTCGATGAGCAGTTCTTC TRBD2 TRBV14 few TRBJ2-1
CSAPGRGATEAFF TGCAGTGCCCCGGGCAGGGGGGCCACTGAAGCTTTCTTT TRBD1 TRBV20-1 . TRBJ1-1
CASSKDGKTGNGHEQYF TGTGCCAGCAGCAAAGACGGTAAAACAGGGAATGGCCACGAGCAGTACTTC . TRBV21-1 once TRBJ2-7
CASSIDRGNEQFF TGTGCCAGTAGTATAGACAGGGGGAATGAGCAGTTCTTC TRBD1 TRBV19 . TRBJ2-1
CSATGTGGNTEAFF TGCAGTGCAACCGGGACAGGGGGGAACACTGAAGCTTTCTTT TRBD1 TRBV20-1 few TRBJ1-1
CASSLRFGGYTF TGTGCCAGCAGTTTAAGGTTTGGTGGCTACACCTTC . TRBV12-3/TRBV12-4 . TRBJ1-2
CSATRTGAINYGYTF TGCAGTGCTACACGGACAGGGGCCATAAACTATGGCTACACCTTC TRBD1 TRBV20-1 . TRBJ1-2
CASSFGGRGPKQYF TGTGCCAGCAGTTTCGGGGGGCGCGGACCAAAGCAGTACTTC . TRBV12-3/TRBV12-4 . TRBJ2-5
CASSRGQVDYEQYF TGTGCCAGCAGCCGGGGACAGGTGGATTACGAGCAGTACTTC TRBD1 TRBV5-4 . TRBJ2-7